This T cell receptor beta chain was captured by sequencing in a study of immune cell composition in non-small cell lung cancer. General study points: Shared sequences between tumour-reactive and dominant in vivo clones were not proven. Clones >0.5% enriched in tumour were rarer in adenocarcinoma (about 35%) than squamous (approximately 80%).

This clone was counted once. Its antigen is unidentified. This CDR3 is built from 12 residues. The V end was cut by 4 bases, the J end by 9 bases, with 10 bases between. The germline V gene has CDR1 SNHLY and CDR2 FYNNEI. Normal lung sampling was at least 3 cm from the tumour, as distant as possible. Clones were read by immunoSEQ multiplex PCR, and TCRdb kept only the in-frame ones, dropping some. The profile shows around 16,000 clones, 77% of them singletons. The sample also formed part of further work on CD4 T cells in lung cancer.

The TCR was taken from a human donor with non-small cell lung cancer. Sequencing was carried out using non-adjacent lung tissue. V usage is TRBV2 and J usage is TRBJ2-1; D perhaps matches TRBD1 (5 bases). The CDR3 is CASSGQGSEQFF. CDR3 bases: TGTGCCAGCAGTGGGCAGGGAAGTGAGCAGTTCTTC.